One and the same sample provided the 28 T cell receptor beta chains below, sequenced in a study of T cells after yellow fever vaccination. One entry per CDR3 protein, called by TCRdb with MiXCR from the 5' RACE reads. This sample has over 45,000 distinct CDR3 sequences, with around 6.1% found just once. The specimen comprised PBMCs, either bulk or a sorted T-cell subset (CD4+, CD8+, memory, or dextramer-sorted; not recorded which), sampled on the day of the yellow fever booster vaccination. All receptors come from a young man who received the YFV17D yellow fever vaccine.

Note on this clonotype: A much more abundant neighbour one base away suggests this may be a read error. CDR3 in amino acids: CASSSGLAGAYVQYV. The CDR3 nucleotides read TGCGCCAGCAGCTCAGGACTAGCGGGGGCATACGTGCAGTACGTC. This chain uses TRBV5-1 with TRBJ2-7; 13 bases are a match to TRBD2. Per germline, CDR1 SGHRS and CDR2 YFSETQ. The CDR3 runs to 15 residues.

Here the CDR3 DNA reads TGTGCCAGCACCCGAGGACAGGGAGACCGTGGAAACACCATATATTTT. Translation: CASTRGQGDRGNTIYF. This chain connects TRBV6-5 to TRBJ1-3; 8 bases map to TRBD1. This CDR3 is built from 16 residues. The germline V gene encodes CDR1 MNHEY and CDR2 SVGAGI. V shed 7 bases and J 3 bases; nucleotides not matched to a gene: 11.

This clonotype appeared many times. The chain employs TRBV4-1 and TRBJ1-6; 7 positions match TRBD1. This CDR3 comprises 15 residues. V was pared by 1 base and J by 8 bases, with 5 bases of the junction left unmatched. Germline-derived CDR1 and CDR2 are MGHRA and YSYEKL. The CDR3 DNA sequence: TGCGCCAGCAGCCAAGTAGCCACAGGGGATTCACCCCTCCACTTT. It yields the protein CASSQVATGDSPLHF.

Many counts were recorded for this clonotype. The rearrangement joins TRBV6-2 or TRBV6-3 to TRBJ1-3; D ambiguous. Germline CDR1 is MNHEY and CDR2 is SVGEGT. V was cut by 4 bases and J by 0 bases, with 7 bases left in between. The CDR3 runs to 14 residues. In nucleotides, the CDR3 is TGTGCCAGCAGTTTCGGAGACTCTGGAAACACCATATATTTT. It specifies CASSFGDSGNTIYF.

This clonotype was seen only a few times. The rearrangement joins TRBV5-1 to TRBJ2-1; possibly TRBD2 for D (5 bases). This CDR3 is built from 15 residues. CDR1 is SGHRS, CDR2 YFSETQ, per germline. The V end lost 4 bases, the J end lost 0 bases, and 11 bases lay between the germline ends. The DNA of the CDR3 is TGCGCCAGCAGCGAGAGGAGGAGCTCCTACAATGAGCAGTTCTTC. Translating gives CASSERRSSYNEQFF. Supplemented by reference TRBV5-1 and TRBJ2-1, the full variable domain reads KAGVTQTPRYLIKTRGQQVTLSCSPISGHRSVSWYQQTPGQGLQFLFEYFSETQRNKGNFPGRFSGRQFSNSRSEMNVSTLELGDSALYLCASSERRSSYNEQFFGPGTRLTVL.

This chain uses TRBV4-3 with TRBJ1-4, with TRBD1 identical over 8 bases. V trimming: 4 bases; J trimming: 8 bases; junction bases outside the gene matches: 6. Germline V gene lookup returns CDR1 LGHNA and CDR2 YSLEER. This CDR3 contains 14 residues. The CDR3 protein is CASSLDRGMEKLFF. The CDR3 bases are TGCGCCAGCAGCCTCGACAGGGGCATGGAAAAACTGTTTTTT.

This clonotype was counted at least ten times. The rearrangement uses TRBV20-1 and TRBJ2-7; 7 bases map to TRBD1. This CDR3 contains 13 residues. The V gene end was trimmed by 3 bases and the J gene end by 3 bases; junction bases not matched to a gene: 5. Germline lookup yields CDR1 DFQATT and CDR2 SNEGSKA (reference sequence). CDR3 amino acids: CSASWTGLYEQYF. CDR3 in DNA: TGCAGTGCTAGCTGGACAGGACTCTACGAGCAGTACTTC.

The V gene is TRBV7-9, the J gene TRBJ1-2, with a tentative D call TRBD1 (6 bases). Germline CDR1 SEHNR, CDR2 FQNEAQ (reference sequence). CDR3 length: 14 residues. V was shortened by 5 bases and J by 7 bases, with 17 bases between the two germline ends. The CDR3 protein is CASSDGVFRGGYTF. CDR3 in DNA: TGTGCCAGCAGCGATGGGGTATTCAGGGGTGGCTACACCTTC.

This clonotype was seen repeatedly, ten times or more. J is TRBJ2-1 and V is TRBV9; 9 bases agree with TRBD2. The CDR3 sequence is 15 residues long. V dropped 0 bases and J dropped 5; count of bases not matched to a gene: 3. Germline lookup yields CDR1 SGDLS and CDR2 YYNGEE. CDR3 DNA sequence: TGTGCCAGCAGCGTAGATTCTAGCGGGAACAATGAGCAGTTCTTC. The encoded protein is CASSVDSSGNNEQFF.

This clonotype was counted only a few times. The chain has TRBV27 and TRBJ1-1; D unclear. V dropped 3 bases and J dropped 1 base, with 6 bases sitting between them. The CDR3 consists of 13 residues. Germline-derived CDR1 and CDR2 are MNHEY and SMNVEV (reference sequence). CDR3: CASSLTANTEAFF. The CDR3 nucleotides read TGTGCCAGCAGTTTGACGGCGAACACTGAAGCTTTCTTT.

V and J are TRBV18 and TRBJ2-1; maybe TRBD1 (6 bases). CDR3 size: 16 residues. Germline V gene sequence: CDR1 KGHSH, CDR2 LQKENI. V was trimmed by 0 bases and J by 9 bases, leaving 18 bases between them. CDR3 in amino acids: CASSPPWGRFSSEQFF. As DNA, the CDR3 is TGTGCCAGCTCACCACCCTGGGGGCGCTTTTCTAGTGAGCAGTTCTTC.

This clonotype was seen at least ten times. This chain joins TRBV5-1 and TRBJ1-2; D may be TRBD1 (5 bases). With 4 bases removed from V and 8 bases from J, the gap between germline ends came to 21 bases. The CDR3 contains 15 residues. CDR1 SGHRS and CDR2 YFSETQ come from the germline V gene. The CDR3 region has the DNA TGCGCCAGCAGCCGGGACCACCTCCAGCAGGACGGCTACACCTTC. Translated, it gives CASSRDHLQQDGYTF.

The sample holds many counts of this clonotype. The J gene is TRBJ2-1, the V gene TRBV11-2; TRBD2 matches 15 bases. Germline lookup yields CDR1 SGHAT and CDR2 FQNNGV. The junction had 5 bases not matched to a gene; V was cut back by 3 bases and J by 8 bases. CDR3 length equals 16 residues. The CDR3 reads CASSFGGLAGGYEQFF. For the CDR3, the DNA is TGTGCCAGCAGCTTCGGTGGACTAGCGGGGGGGTATGAGCAGTTCTTC.

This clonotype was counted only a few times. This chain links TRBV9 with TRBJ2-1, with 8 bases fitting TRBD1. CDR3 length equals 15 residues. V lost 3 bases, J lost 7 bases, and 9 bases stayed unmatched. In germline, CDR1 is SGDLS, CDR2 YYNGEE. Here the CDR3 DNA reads TGTGCCAGCAGCGGGACTCGGGACAGGTCGAATGAGCAGTTCTTC. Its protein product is CASSGTRDRSNEQFF.

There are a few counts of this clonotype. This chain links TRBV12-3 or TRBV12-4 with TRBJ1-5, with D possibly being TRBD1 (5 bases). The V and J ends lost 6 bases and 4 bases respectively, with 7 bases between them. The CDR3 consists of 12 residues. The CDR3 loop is CASRRGNQPQHF. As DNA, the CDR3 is TGTGCCAGCAGGCGGGGGAATCAGCCCCAGCATTTT.

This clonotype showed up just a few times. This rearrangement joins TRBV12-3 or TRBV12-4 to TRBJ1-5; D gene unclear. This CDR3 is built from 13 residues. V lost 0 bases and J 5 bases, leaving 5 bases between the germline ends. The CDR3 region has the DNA TGTGCCAGCAGTTTAGCCAACGATCAGCCCCAGCATTTT. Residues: CASSLANDQPQHF.

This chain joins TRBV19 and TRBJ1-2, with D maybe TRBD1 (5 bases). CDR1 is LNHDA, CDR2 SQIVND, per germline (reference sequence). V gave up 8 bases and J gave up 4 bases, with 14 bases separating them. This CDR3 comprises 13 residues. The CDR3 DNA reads TGTGCCAGTGGGACCGTTAATCGCTATGGCTACACCTTC. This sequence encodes CASGTVNRYGYTF.

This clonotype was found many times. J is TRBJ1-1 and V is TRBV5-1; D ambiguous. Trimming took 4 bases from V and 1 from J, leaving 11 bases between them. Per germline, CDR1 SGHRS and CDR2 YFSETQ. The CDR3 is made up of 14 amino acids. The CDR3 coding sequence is TGCGCCAGCAGCAGGGTTTTGGCGAACACTGAAGCTTTCTTT. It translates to CASSRVLANTEAFF.

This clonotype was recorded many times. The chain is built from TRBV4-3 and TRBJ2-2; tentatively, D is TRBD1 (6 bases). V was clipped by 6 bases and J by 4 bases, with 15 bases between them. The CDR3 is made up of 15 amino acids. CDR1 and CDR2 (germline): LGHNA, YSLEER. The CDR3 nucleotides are TGCGCCAGCAGATTAGGAACAGGGACCACCGGGGAGCTGTTTTTT. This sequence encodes CASRLGTGTTGELFF.

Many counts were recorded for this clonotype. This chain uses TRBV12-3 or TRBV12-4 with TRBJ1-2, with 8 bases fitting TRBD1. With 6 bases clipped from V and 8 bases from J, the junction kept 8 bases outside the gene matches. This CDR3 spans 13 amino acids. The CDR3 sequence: CASSSDRAIGYTF. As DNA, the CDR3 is TGTGCCAGCAGCTCGGACAGGGCTATAGGCTACACCTTC.

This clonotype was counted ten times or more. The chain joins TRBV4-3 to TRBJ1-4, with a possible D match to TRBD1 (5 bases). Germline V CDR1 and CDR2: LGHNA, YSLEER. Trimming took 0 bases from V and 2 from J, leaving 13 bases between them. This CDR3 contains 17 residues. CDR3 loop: CASSQDIRAGTNEKLFF. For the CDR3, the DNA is TGCGCCAGCAGCCAAGATATCCGGGCAGGGACTAATGAAAAACTGTTTTTT.

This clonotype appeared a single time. The CDR3 DNA reads as TGTGCCAGCAGCTCAGCCGGGACACAAAAGCGGACCCAGTACTTC. Translated: CASSSAGTQKRTQYF. The V gene is TRBV11-2, the J gene TRBJ2-5; the D gene is possibly TRBD1 (6 bases). Germline CDR1 reads SGHAT; CDR2 reads FQNNGV. V dropped 4 bases and J dropped 7 bases, with 19 bases sitting between them. CDR3 length equals 15 residues.

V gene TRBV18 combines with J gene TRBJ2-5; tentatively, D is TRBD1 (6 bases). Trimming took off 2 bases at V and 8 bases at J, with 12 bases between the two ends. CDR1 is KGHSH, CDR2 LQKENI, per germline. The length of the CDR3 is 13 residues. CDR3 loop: CASSPGQSETQYF. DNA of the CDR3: TGTGCCAGCTCACCAGGACAGTCTGAAACCCAGTACTTC. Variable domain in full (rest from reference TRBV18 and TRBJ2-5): NAGVMQNPRHLVRRRGQEARLRCSPMKGHSHVYWYRQLPEEGLKFMVYLQKENIIDESGMPKERFSAEFPKEGPSILRIQQVVRGDSAAYFCASSPGQSETQYFGPGTRLLVL.

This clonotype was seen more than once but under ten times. CDR3 in amino acids: CASSVTGSTDTQYF. DNA of the CDR3: TGTGCCAGCTCAGTGACAGGGAGCACAGATACGCAGTATTTT. This sequence joins TRBV18 and TRBJ2-3; 7 bases align to TRBD1. Losses at the gene ends were 5 bases for V and 0 bases for J; bases not matched to a gene: 2. CDR3 length: 14 residues. In germline, CDR1 is KGHSH, CDR2 LQKENI.

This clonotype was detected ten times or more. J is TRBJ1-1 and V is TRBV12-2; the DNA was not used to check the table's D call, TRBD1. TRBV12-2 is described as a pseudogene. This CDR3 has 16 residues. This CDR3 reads CASRLGPDRKNTEAFF. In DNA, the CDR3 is TGTGCAAGTCGCTTAGGGCCGGACAGGAAGAACACTGAAGCTTTCTTT.

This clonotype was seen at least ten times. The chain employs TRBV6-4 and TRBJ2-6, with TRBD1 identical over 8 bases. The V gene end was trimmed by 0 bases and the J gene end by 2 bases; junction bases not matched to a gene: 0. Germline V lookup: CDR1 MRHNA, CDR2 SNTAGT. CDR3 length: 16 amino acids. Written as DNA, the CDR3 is TGTGCCAGCAGTGACTCGACAGGGGCTGGGGCCAACGTCCTGACTTTC. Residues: CASSDSTGAGANVLTF.

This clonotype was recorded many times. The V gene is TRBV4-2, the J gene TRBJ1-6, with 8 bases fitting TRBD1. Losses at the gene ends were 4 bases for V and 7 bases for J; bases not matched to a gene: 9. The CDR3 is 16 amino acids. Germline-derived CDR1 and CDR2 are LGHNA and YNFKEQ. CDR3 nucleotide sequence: TGTGCCAGCAGCCGCATCGGACAGGGCCTGAATTCACCCCTCCACTTT. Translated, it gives CASSRIGQGLNSPLHF.

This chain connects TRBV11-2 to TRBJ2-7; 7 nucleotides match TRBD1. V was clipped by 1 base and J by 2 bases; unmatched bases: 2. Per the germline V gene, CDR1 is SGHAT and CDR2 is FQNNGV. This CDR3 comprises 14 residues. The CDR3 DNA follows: TGTGCCAGCAGCTTAGGTACAGGGGCCTACGAGCAGTACGTC. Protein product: CASSLGTGAYEQYV.